Sequencing of this TCR beta chain was carried out in a study of T cell clones after liver transplantation. Overall study context: TCRbeta sequencing after a pre-transplant mixed lymphocyte reaction identified graft-donor-reactive clones, later tracked in post-transplant blood.

Clones were sequenced by immunoSEQ multiplex PCR, and TCRdb holds only the in-frame ones, with some missing. The sample has around 1,400 clones, about 36% seen once. Comments on this clone: Its cognate antigen is unknown.

Study-wide results and limits: Circulating graft-donor-reactive CD4 TCRbeta sequences fell significantly post-transplant in most of the 8 subjects. Graft donor-reactive T cells possibly entered the graft instead of undergoing deletion. The donor-reactive repertoire was only partly measurable in a couple of subjects, lacking donor cells.

Sequencing of dividing CFSE-low cells from the MLR defined alloreactive TCRbeta sequences. The CDR3 contains 16 residues. Germline V CDR1 and CDR2: MNHNS, SASEGT. The V and J ends lost 3 bases and 4 bases respectively, with 18 bases between them. The receptor was derived from a human patient who received a liver transplant. Part of the T cells may come from the graft donor. Source material: CD4+ T cells from cultured PBMCs. The rearrangement uses TRBV6-1 and TRBJ1-1; D is ambiguous. The CDR3 region has the DNA TGTGCCAGCAGTGAGTCGCGGGGAACAACGGGCACTGAAGCTTTCTTT. Amino acids: CASSESRGTTGTEAFF.